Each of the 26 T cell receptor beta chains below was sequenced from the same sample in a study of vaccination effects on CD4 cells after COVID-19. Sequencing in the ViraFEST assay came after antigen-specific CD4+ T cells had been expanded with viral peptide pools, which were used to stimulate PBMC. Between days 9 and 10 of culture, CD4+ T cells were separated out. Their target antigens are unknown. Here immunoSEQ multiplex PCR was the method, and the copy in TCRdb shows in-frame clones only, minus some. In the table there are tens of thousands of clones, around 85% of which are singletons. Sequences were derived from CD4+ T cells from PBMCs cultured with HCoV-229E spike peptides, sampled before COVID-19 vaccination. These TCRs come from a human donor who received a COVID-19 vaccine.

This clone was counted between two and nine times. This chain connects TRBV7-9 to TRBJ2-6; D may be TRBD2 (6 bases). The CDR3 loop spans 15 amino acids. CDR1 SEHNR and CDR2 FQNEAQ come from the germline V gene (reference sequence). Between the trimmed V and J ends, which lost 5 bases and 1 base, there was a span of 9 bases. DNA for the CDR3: TGTGCCAGCAGCCGTGCGGGGTCTGGGGCCAACGTCCTGACTTTC. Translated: CASSRAGSGANVLTF.

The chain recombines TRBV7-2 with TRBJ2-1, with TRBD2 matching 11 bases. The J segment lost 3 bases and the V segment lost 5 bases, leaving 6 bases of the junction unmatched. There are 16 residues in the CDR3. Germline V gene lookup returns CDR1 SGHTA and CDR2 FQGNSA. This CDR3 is CASSLRLAGLYNEQFF. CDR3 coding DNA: TGTGCCAGCAGCCTTAGACTAGCGGGGCTCTACAATGAGCAGTTCTTC.

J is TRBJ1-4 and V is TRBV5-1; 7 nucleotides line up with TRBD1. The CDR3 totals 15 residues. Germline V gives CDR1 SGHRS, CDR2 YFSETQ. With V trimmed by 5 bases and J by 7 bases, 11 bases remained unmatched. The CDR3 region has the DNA TGCGCCAGCAGGCGTACAGGGGTCGATAGTGAAAAACTGTTTTTT. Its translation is CASRRTGVDSEKLFF.

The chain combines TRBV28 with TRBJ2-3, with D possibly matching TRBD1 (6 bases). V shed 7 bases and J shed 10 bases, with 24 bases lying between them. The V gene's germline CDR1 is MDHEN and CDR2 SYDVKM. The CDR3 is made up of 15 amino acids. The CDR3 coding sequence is TGTGCCAGCAAGTTTATGGATCCTAAGGGGGTTTCGCAGTATTTT. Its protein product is CASKFMDPKGVSQYF.

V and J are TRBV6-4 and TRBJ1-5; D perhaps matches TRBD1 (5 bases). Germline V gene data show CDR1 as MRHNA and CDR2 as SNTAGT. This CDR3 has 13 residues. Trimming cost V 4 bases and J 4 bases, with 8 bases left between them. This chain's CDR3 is CASSVQANQPQHF. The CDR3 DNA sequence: TGTGCCAGCAGTGTACAGGCAAATCAGCCCCAGCATTTT.

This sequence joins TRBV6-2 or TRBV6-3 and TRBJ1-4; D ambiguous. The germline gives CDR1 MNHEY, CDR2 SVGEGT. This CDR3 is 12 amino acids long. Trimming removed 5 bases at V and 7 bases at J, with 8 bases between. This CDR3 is CASSPTFEKLFF. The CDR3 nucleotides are TGTGCCAGCAGTCCCACCTTTGAAAAACTGTTTTTT.

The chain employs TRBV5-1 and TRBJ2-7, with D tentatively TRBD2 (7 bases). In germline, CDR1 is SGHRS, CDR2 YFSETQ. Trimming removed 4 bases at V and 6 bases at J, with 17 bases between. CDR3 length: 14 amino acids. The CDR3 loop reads CASSPRGGGVEQYV. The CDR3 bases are TGCGCCAGCAGCCCCCGAGGGGGAGGGGTCGAGCAGTACGTC.

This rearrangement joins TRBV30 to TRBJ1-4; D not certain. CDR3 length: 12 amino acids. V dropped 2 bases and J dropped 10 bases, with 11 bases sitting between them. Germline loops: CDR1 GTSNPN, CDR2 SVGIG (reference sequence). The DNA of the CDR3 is TGTGCCTGGAGTACCTACGTTGGAAAACTGTTTTTT. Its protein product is CAWSTYVGKLFF. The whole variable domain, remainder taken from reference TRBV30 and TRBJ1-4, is SQTIHQWPATLVQPVGSPLSLECTVEGTSNPNLYWYRQAAGRGLQLLFYSVGIGQISSEVPQNLSASRPQDRQFILSSKKLLLSDSGFYLCAWSTYVGKLFFGSGTQLSVL.

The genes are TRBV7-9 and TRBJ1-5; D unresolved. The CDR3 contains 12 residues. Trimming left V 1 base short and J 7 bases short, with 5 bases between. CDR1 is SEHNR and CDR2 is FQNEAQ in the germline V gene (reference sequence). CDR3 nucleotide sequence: TGTGCCAGCAGCTTAGGATCCCAGCCCCAGCATTTT. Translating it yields CASSLGSQPQHF.

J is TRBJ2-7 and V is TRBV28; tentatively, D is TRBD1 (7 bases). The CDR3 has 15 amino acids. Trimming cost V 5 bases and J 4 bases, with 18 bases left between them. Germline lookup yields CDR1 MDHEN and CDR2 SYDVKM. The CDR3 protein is CASSVAGGNSYEQYV. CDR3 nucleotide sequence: TGTGCCAGCAGTGTGGCAGGGGGGAATAGTTACGAGCAGTACGTC.

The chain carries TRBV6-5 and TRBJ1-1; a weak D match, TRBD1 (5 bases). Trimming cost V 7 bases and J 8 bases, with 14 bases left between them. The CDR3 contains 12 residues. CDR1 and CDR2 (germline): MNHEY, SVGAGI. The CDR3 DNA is TGTGCCAGCAAACTGGGGCCGACGGAAGCTTTCTTT. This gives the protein CASKLGPTEAFF.

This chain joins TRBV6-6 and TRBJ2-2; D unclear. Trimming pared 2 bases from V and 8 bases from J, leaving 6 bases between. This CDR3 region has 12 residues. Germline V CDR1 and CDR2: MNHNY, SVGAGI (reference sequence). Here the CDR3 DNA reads TGTGCCAGCAGTTACCCCCCTGGGGAGCTGTTTTTT. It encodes CASSYPPGELFF.

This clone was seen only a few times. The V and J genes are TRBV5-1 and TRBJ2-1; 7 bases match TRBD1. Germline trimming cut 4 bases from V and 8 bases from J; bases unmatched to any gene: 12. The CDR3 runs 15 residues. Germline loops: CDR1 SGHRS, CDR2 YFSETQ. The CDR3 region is CASSPDGTVDYEQFF. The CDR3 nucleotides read TGCGCCAGCAGCCCGGACGGGACAGTAGACTATGAGCAGTTCTTC.

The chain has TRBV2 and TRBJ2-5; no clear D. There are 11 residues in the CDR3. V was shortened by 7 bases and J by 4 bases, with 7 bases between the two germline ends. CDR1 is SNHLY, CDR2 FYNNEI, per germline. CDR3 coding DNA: TGTGCCAGCAAACCGGGAGAGACCCAGTACTTC. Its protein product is CASKPGETQYF.

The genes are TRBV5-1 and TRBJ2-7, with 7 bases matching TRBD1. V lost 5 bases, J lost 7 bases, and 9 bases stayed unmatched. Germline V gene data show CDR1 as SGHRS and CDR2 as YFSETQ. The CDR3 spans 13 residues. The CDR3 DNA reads TGCGCCAGCAGGACGGACAGGAATAGTGAGCAGTACGTC. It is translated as CASRTDRNSEQYV.

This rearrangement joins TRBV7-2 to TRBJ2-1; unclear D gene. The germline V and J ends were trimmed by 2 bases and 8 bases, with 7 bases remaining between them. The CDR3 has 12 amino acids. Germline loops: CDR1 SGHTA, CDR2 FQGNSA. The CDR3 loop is CASSLPSDEQFF. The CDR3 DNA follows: TGTGCCAGCAGCTTACCCAGCGATGAGCAGTTCTTC.

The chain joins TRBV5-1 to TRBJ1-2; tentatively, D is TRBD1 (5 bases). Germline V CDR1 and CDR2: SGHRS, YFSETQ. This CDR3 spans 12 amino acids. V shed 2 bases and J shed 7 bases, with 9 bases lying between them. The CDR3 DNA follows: TGCGCCAGCAGCTTAGAAGGGGTTGGCTACACCTTC. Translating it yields CASSLEGVGYTF.

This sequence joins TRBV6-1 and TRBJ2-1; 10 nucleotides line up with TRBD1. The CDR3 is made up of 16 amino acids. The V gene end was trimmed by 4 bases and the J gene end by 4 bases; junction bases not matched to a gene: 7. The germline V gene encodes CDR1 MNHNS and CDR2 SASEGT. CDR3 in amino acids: CASSVHGTGDYNEQFF. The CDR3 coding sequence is TGTGCCAGCAGTGTACACGGGACAGGGGATTACAATGAGCAGTTCTTC.

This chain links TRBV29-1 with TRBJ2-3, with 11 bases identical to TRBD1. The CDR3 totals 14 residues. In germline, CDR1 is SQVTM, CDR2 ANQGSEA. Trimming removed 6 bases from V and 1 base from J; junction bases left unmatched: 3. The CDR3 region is CSVVDRGRTDTQYF. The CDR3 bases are TGCAGCGTAGTGGACAGGGGGCGCACAGATACGCAGTATTTT.

The CDR3 sequence: CASTSRVPVSSPLHF. The DNA of the CDR3 is TGTGCCAGCACCTCCCGGGTTCCAGTCAGTTCACCCCTCCACTTT. This chain links TRBV2 with TRBJ1-6; D remains ambiguous. CDR1 is SNHLY, CDR2 FYNNEI, per germline. The CDR3 sequence is 15 residues long. V lost 7 bases, J lost 9 bases, and 19 bases lay in between.

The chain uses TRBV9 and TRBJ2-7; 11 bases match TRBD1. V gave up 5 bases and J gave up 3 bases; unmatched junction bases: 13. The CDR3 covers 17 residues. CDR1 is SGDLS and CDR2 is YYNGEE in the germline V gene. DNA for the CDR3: TGTGCCAGCAGATTTCCCGGGAGGGGACAGGGGGACTACGAGCAGTACGTC. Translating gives CASRFPGRGQGDYEQYV.

The CDR3 nucleotides read TGTGCCAGCAGGTCGCCGGGACTAGCGGGGGCAACTAGCACAGATACGCAGTATTTT. It codes for CASRSPGLAGATSTDTQYF. The gene calls are TRBV28 and TRBJ2-3; 14 bases align to TRBD2. The CDR3 has 19 residues. V shed 6 bases and J 0 bases; nucleotides not matched to a gene: 11. CDR1 and CDR2 from the germline V gene are MDHEN and SYDVKM.

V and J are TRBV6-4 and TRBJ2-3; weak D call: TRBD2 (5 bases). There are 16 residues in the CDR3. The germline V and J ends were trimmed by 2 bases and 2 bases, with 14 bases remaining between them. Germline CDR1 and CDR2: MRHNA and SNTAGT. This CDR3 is CASSDLDFYTTDTQYF. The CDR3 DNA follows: TGTGCCAGCAGTGACCTGGACTTTTATACCACAGATACGCAGTATTTT.

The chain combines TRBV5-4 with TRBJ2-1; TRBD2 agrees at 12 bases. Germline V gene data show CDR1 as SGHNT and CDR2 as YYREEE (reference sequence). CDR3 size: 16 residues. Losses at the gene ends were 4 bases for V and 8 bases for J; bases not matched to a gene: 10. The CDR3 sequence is CASSPGTSGPGDEQFF. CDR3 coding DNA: TGTGCCAGCAGCCCGGGGACTAGCGGGCCGGGGGATGAGCAGTTCTTC.

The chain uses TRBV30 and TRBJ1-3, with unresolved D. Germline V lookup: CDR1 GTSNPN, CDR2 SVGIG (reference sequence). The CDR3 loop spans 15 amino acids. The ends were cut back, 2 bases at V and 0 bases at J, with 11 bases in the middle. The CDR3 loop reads CAWSLGRSSGNTIYF. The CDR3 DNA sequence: TGTGCCTGGAGTTTAGGACGGAGCTCTGGAAACACCATATATTTT.

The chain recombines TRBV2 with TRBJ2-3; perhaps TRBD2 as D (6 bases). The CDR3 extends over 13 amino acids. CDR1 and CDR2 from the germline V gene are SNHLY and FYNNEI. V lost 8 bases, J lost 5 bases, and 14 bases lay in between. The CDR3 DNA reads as TGTGCCAGCGGTCGGAGGGTGGAAGATACGCAGTATTTT. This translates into CASGRRVEDTQYF. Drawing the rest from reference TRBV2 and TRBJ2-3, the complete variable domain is EPEVTQTPSHQVTQMGQEVILRCVPISNHLYFYWYRQILGQKVEFLVSFYNNEISEKSEIFDDQFSVERPDGSNFTLKIRSTKLEDSAMYFCASGRRVEDTQYFGPGTRLTVL.